These 27 T cell receptor beta chains share one sample of origin, sequenced in a study of ipilimumab plus nivolumab after autologous stem cell transplantation. Sequencing was performed with immunoSEQ multiplex PCR; in TCRdb, only in-frame clones are kept and a portion is missing. Here the sample spans some 87,000 clones, around 80% being singletons. Here the sequenced sample was PBMCs, taken in a trial of ipilimumab plus nivolumab as post-transplant consolidation. These receptors were taken from a male donor with diffuse large B-cell lymphoma.

This chain joins TRBV2 and TRBJ2-3; 10 nucleotides agree with TRBD1. CDR1 is SNHLY and CDR2 is FYNNEI in the germline V gene. The CDR3 is made up of 15 amino acids. Trimming cost V 6 bases and J 4 bases; bases outside gene matches: 7. Written as DNA, the CDR3 is TGTGCCAGCAGGACAGGGGGCGGGGTGGCAGATACGCAGTATTTT. It encodes CASRTGGGVADTQYF.

This sequence joins TRBV5-4 and TRBJ1-3; 7 nucleotides agree with TRBD1. Germline trimming cut 1 base from V and 2 bases from J; bases unmatched to any gene: 0. Germline CDR1 reads SGHNT; CDR2 reads YYREEE (reference sequence). The CDR3 is made up of 14 amino acids. The CDR3 region has the DNA TGTGCCAGCAGCTTGACAGGGGCTGGAAACACCATATATTTT. Encoded protein: CASSLTGAGNTIYF.

This clone has a single count. The chain has TRBV5-3 and TRBJ1-5; 9 bases are shared with TRBD1. TRBV5-3 is an ORF for which the function is uncertain. V gave up 4 bases and J gave up 6 bases; unmatched junction bases: 11. This CDR3 comprises 16 residues. DNA of the CDR3: TGTGCCAGAAGCCACAACAGGGGGCGGCGGACTCAGCCCCAGCATTTT. Encoded protein: CARSHNRGRRTQPQHF.

The chain couples TRBV5-1 to TRBJ1-5, with D perhaps matching TRBD1 (5 bases). Looked up from germline, CDR1 is SGHRS and CDR2 is YFSETQ. Trimming shortened V by 0 bases and J by 5 bases, and 12 bases separated the two germline ends. The CDR3 covers 15 residues. The CDR3 sequence: CASSLAPGEYQPQHF. For the CDR3, the DNA is TGCGCCAGCAGCTTGGCCCCGGGGGAATATCAGCCCCAGCATTTT.

This clone appeared a few times. CDR3 sequence: CASSGTTGVGSPLHF. The CDR3 DNA follows: TGTGCCAGCAGTGGAACGACAGGGGTCGGCTCACCCCTCCACTTT. This sequence joins TRBV6-1 and TRBJ1-6, with 8 bases identical to TRBD1. V gave up 4 bases and J gave up 10 bases; unmatched junction bases: 9. Germline CDR1 and CDR2: MNHNS and SASEGT. There are 15 residues in the CDR3.

The J gene is TRBJ1-6, the V gene TRBV7-9; 10 nucleotides agree with TRBD1. CDR1 and CDR2 from the germline V gene are SEHNR and FQNEAQ (reference sequence). This CDR3 has 17 residues. With V trimmed by 5 bases and J by 3 bases, 7 bases remained unmatched. The CDR3 loop is CASSGGTGVVYNSPLHF. CDR3 DNA sequence: TGTGCCAGCAGCGGGGGGACAGGGGTGGTCTATAATTCACCCCTCCACTTT.

The chain employs TRBV27 and TRBJ1-1; D ambiguous. The germline gives CDR1 MNHEY, CDR2 SMNVEV (reference sequence). The CDR3 runs to 13 residues. V was clipped by 2 bases and J by 5 bases, with 9 bases between them. CDR3 protein: CASSLDHRTEAFF. The DNA of the CDR3 is TGTGCCAGCAGTTTAGATCATCGGACTGAAGCTTTCTTT.

CDR3 nucleotides: TGTGCCATCTGGACAGGGGTAGGCTACACCTTC. This codes for CAIWTGVGYTF. The chain links TRBV6-1 to TRBJ1-2; 9 bases agree with TRBD1. Germline V CDR1 and CDR2: MNHNS, SASEGT. CDR3 length: 11 amino acids. Trimming took 10 bases from V and 8 from J; bases not matched to a gene: 5.

The rearrangement joins TRBV5-4 to TRBJ2-6; TRBD2 might be the D (5 bases). Germline CDR1 and CDR2: SGHNT and YYREEE (reference sequence). This CDR3 spans 17 amino acids. Trimming stripped 4 bases from V and 2 bases from J, with 16 bases between. The CDR3 bases are TGTGCCAGCAGCCAAGATACGGACGGGGCTGGGGCCAACGTCCTGACTTTC. It codes for CASSQDTDGAGANVLTF.

This chain uses TRBV7-3 with TRBJ2-2; either TRBD1 or TRBD2 may fit D (5 bases each). Germline-derived CDR1 and CDR2 are SGHTA and FQGTGA. The V end lost 6 bases, the J end lost 6 bases, and 14 bases lay between the germline ends. CDR3 length: 14 amino acids. CDR3 nucleotides: TGTGCCAGCAGGGGGCAGGGAGAAGCCGGGGAGCTGTTTTTT. It specifies CASRGQGEAGELFF.

This clone turned up a few times. The chain joins TRBV11-2 to TRBJ1-1; TRBD1 is a possible D gene (5 bases). The V and J ends lost 3 bases and 2 bases respectively, with 10 bases between them. The CDR3 length is 14 residues. The germline V gene has CDR1 SGHAT and CDR2 FQNNGV. CDR3 in amino acids: CASSFGTANTEAFF. CDR3 nucleotide sequence: TGTGCCAGCAGCTTCGGGACCGCTAACACTGAAGCTTTCTTT.

This chain uses TRBV29-1 with TRBJ2-2; 10 nucleotides line up with TRBD1. Germline V CDR1 and CDR2: SQVTM, ANQGSEA. CDR3 length: 15 amino acids. The V and J ends lost 7 bases and 3 bases, in that order; junction bases with no gene match: 8. Here the CDR3 DNA reads TGCAGCGCGCCCGGGACAGGGGTATACACCGGGGAGCTGTTTTTT. Its translation is CSAPGTGVYTGELFF.

V gene TRBV7-6 combines with J gene TRBJ2-7; 9 bases are a match to TRBD2. The CDR3 runs to 14 residues. With V trimmed by 5 bases and J by 7 bases, 9 bases remained unmatched. Germline CDR1 and CDR2: SGHVS and FNYEAQ. The CDR3 here is CASSPRTSDEEQYF. CDR3 coding DNA: TGTGCCAGCAGCCCCCGGACTAGCGACGAAGAGCAGTACTTC.

This rearrangement joins TRBV6-5 to TRBJ2-7; 7 bases line up with TRBD1. V dropped 5 bases and J dropped 2; count of bases not matched to a gene: 9. This CDR3 region has 15 residues. Germline CDR1 and CDR2: MNHEY and SVGAGI. As DNA, the CDR3 is TGTGCCAGCAGTAACAGGGGTCTAGGTCCCTACGAGCAGTACTTC. Its translation: CASSNRGLGPYEQYF.

This rearrangement joins TRBV5-6 to TRBJ2-1; 7 nucleotides align to TRBD2. The germline V gene encodes CDR1 SGHDT and CDR2 YYEEEE. This CDR3 comprises 17 residues. The J segment lost 2 bases and the V segment lost 2 bases, leaving 10 bases of the junction unmatched. CDR3 loop: CASSFGPRGNPYNEQFF. As DNA, the CDR3 is TGTGCCAGCAGCTTCGGGCCGCGGGGGAACCCCTACAATGAGCAGTTCTTC.

The DNA of the CDR3 is TGCGCCAGCAGACTAGGACAGGCTAGTGAAGCTTTCTTT. This sequence encodes CASRLGQASEAFF. The V call is TRBV4-1, the J call TRBJ1-1; TRBD1 agrees at 7 bases. The junction had 8 bases not matched to a gene; V was cut back by 6 bases and J by 7 bases. This CDR3 has 13 amino acids. Germline values: CDR1 MGHRA, CDR2 YSYEKL.

V gene TRBV11-2 combines with J gene TRBJ2-7; no clear D gene. The CDR3 is 11 residues long. The V and J ends lost 5 bases and 0 bases respectively, with 2 bases between them. The germline V gene has CDR1 SGHAT and CDR2 FQNNGV. The CDR3 DNA sequence: TGTGCCAGCAGCCCCTCCTACGAGCAGTACTTC. Amino acids: CASSPSYEQYF.

The rearrangement links TRBV5-1 to TRBJ2-1, with a possible D match to TRBD1 (7 bases). Trimming shortened V by 3 bases and J by 2 bases, and 18 bases separated the two germline ends. The V gene's germline CDR1 is SGHRS and CDR2 YFSETQ. This CDR3 is 17 amino acids long. The CDR3 DNA follows: TGCGCCAGCAGCTCGTCCAGGGGGGCCCTGACCTACAATGAGCAGTTCTTC. This gives the protein CASSSSRGALTYNEQFF.

The chain uses TRBV7-2 and TRBJ2-7; either TRBD1 or TRBD2 may supply D (5 bases each). V lost 4 bases and J lost 9, with 16 bases in between. The V gene's germline CDR1 is SGHTA and CDR2 FQGNSA. This CDR3 region has 13 residues. CDR3 in amino acids: CASSSGWGGGQYF. The CDR3, as DNA: TGTGCCAGCAGCTCGGGGTGGGGCGGAGGGCAGTACTTC. Together with reference TRBV7-2 and TRBJ2-7, the CDR3 gives the full variable domain: GAGVSQSPSNKVTEKGKDVELRCDPISGHTALYWYRQSLGQGLEFLIYFQGNSAPDKSGLPSDRFSAERTGGSVSTLTIQRTQQEDSAVYLCASSSGWGGGQYFGPGTRLTVT.

Points on this clone: An end of the junction does not agree with germline; a read error may underlie this. The chain links TRBV19 to TRBJ2-5; a weak D match, TRBD2 (5 bases). Looked up from germline, CDR1 is LNHDA and CDR2 is SQIVND (reference sequence). The CDR3 has 12 residues. In DNA, the CDR3 is TGTGCCAGTAGTTCCTACGAGGGAGTCCCTCACTTC. Protein product: CASSSYEGVPHF. The full variable domain, with the rest looked up from reference TRBV19 and TRBJ2-5, is DGGITQSPKYLFRKEGQNVTLSCEQNLNHDAMYWYRQDPGQGLRLIYYSQIVNDFQKGDIAEGYSVSREKKESFPLTVTSAQKNPTAFYLCASSSYEGVPHFGPGTRLLVL.

V gene TRBV6-1 combines with J gene TRBJ1-2; a weak D match, TRBD1 (5 bases). Germline CDR1 and CDR2: MNHNS and SASEGT. Trimming removed 7 bases from V and 3 bases from J, with 12 bases in between. CDR3 length: 13 amino acids. Here the CDR3 DNA reads TGTGCCAGCATACCTGGGGGTTACTATGGCTACACCTTC. This gives the protein CASIPGGYYGYTF.

This clone was observed a few times. The V and J genes are TRBV6-1 and TRBJ2-4; 9 bases are a match to TRBD1. There are 14 residues in the CDR3. The V gene end was trimmed by 6 bases and the J gene end by 8 bases; junction bases not matched to a gene: 8. Germline loops: CDR1 MNHNS, CDR2 SASEGT. The CDR3 DNA sequence: TGTGCCAGCAGGGACAGGGGAAGAGGGGACATTCAGTACTTC. This encodes CASRDRGRGDIQYF.

The chain has TRBV4-2 and TRBJ1-2; TRBD1 agrees at 8 bases. The CDR3 has 16 residues. The germline CDR1 and CDR2 sequences are LGHNA and YNFKEQ. The J segment lost 4 bases and the V segment lost 0 bases, leaving 7 bases of the junction unmatched. This chain's CDR3 is CASSQEGSGTGYGYTF. CDR3 in DNA: TGTGCCAGCAGCCAAGAGGGTTCCGGGACAGGCTATGGCTACACCTTC.

The chain links TRBV6-1 to TRBJ1-1; D possibly corresponds to TRBD1 (5 bases). Trimming removed 8 bases from V and 0 bases from J, with 16 bases in between. The CDR3 sequence is 15 residues long. Germline CDR1 MNHNS, CDR2 SASEGT. CDR3 region: CASLVTAVLNTEAFF. CDR3 bases: TGTGCCAGCCTCGTGACAGCAGTTTTGAACACTGAAGCTTTCTTT.

This clone has just one count. V gene TRBV27 combines with J gene TRBJ1-2, with D maybe TRBD1 (6 bases). CDR1 and CDR2 from the germline V gene are MNHEY and SMNVEV (reference sequence). V dropped 5 bases and J dropped 6 bases, with 22 bases sitting between them. The CDR3 is 16 residues long. The CDR3 DNA is TGTGCCAGCAGTCCGGGGTATGGGGGCCTTTTAGATGGCTACACCTTC. Its translation is CASSPGYGGLLDGYTF.

The chain employs TRBV5-4 and TRBJ2-1; D gene ambiguous. The CDR3 covers 14 residues. Trimming took 3 bases from V and 0 from J, leaving 7 bases between them. Germline CDR1 reads SGHNT; CDR2 reads YYREEE (reference sequence). The CDR3 DNA follows: TGTGCCAGCAGCTCCCGCAGCTCCTACAATGAGCAGTTCTTC. Protein: CASSSRSSYNEQFF.

The J gene is TRBJ1-5, the V gene TRBV6-1; weak D call: TRBD1 (5 bases). CDR3 length equals 16 residues. V was pared by 1 base and J by 3 bases, with 13 bases between. The germline gives CDR1 MNHNS, CDR2 SASEGT. The CDR3 sequence is CASSEEGWGVNQPQHF. For the CDR3, the DNA is TGTGCCAGCAGTGAAGAGGGTTGGGGCGTCAATCAGCCCCAGCATTTT.